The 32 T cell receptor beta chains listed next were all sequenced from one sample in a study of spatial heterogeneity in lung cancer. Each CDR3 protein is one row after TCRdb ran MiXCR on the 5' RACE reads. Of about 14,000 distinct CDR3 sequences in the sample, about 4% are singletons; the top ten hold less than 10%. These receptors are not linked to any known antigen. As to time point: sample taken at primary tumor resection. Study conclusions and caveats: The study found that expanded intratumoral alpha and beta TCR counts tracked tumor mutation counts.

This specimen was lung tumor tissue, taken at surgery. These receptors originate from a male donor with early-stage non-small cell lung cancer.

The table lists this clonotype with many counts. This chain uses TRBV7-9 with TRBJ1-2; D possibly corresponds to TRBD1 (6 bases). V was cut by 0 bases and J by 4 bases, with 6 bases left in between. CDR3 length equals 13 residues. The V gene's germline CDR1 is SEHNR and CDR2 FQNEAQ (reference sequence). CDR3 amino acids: CASSLAGGYGYTF. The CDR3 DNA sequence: TGTGCCAGCAGCTTAGCAGGGGGCTATGGCTACACCTTC.

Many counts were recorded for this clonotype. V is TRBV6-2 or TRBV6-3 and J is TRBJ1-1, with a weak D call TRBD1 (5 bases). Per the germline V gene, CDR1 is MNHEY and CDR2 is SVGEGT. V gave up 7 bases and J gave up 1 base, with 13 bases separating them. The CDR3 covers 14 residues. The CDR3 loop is CASTLPTGNTEAFF. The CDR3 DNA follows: TGTGCCAGCACCCTACCCACAGGGAACACTGAAGCTTTCTTT.

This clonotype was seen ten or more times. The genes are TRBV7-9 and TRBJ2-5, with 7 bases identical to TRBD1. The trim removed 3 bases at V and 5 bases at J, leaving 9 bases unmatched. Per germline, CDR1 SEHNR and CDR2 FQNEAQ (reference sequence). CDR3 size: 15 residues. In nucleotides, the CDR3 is TGTGCCAGCAGCTTCGGACAGGTACAGGGCGAGACCCAGTACTTC. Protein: CASSFGQVQGETQYF.

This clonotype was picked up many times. CDR3 in amino acids: CSARVYTHTDTQYF. CDR3 DNA: TGCAGTGCTAGAGTCTACACCCACACAGATACGCAGTATTTT. The chain is built from TRBV20-1 and TRBJ2-3; D is undetermined. Trimming pared 1 base from V and 2 bases from J, leaving 10 bases between. Germline V gene data show CDR1 as DFQATT and CDR2 as SNEGSKA (reference sequence). The CDR3 totals 14 residues.

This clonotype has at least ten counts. The CDR3 DNA is TGTGCCAGCTCCTGGGGACGGAATGAAGCTTTCTTT. Encoded protein: CASSWGRNEAFF. V is TRBV18 and J is TRBJ1-1; D possibly corresponds to TRBD1 (5 bases). V was pared by 6 bases and J by 7 bases, with 12 bases between. The CDR3 sequence is 12 residues long. Germline assignment: CDR1 KGHSH and CDR2 LQKENI.

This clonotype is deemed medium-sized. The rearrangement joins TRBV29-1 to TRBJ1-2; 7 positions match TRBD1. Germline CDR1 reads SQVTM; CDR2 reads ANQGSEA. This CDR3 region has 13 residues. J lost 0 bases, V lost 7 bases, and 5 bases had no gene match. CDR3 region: CSAQGLANYGYTF. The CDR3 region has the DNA TGCAGCGCACAGGGGTTGGCTAACTATGGCTACACCTTC.

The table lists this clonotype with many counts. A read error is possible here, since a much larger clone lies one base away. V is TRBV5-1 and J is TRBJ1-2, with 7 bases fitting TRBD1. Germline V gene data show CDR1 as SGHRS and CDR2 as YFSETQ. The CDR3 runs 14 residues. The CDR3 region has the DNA TGCGCCAGCAGCTTGGGGAACAGGGGTGATGGCTACAACTTC. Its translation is CASSLGNRGDGYNF.

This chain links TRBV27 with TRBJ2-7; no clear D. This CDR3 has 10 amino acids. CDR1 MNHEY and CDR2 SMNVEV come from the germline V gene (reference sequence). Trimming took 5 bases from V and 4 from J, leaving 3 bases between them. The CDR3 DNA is TGTGCCAGCAGTCGATACGAGCAGTACTTC. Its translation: CASSRYEQYF.

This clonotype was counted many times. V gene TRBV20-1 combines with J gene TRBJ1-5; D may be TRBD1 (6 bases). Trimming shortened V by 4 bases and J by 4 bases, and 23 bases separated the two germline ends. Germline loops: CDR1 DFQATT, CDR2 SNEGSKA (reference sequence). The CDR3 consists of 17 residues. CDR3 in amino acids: CSATKYRLDSPNQPQHF. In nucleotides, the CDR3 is TGCAGTGCTACGAAATATAGGTTGGACAGCCCAAATCAGCCCCAGCATTTT.

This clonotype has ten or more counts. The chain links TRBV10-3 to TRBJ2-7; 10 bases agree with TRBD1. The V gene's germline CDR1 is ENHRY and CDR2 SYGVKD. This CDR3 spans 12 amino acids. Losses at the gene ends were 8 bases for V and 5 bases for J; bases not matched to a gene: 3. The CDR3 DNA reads TGTGCCATCGGGGGACAGGGGAACGAGCAGTACTTC. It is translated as CAIGGQGNEQYF.

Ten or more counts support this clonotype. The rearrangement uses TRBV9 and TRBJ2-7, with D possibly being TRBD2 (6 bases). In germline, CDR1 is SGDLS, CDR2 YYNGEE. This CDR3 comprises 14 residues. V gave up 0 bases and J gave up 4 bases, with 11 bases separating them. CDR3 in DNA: TGTGCCAGCAGCGTAGACCTGGGGGGATACGAGCAGTACTTC. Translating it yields CASSVDLGGYEQYF.

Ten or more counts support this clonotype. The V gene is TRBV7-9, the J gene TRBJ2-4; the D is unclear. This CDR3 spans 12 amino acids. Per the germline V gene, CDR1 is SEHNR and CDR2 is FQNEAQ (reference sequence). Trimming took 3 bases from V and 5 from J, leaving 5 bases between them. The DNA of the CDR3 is TGTGCCAGCAGCTTTGGGGAAAACATTCAGTACTTC. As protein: CASSFGENIQYF.

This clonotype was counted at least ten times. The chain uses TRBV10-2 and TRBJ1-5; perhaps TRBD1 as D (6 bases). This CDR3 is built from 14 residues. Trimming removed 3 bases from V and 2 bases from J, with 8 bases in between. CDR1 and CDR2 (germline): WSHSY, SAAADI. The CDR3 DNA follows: TGCGCCAGCAGTGACTACAGGGGCAATCAGCCCCAGCATTTT. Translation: CASSDYRGNQPQHF.

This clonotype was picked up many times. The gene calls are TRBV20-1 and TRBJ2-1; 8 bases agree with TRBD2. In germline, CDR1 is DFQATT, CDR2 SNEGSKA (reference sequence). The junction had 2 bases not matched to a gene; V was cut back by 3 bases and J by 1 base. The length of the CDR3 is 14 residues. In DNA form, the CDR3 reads TGCAGTGCTAGTAGCGGGAATTCCTACAATGAGCAGTTCTTC. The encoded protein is CSASSGNSYNEQFF.

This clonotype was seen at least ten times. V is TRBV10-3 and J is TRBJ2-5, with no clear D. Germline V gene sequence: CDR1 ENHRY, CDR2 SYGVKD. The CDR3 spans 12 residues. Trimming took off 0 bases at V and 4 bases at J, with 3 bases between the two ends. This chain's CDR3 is CAISESSETQYF. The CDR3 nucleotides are TGTGCCATCAGTGAGTCATCAGAGACCCAGTACTTC.

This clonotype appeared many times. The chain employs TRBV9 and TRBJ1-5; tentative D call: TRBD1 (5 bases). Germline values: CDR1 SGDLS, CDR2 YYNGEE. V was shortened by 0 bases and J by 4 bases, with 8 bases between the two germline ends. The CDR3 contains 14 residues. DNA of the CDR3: TGTGCCAGCAGCGTAGACGGGGCTAATCAGCCCCAGCATTTT. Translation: CASSVDGANQPQHF. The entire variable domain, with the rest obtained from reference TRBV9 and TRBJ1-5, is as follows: DSGVTQTPKHLITATGQRVTLRCSPRSGDLSVYWYQQSLDQGLQFLIQYYNGEERAKGNILERFSAQQFPDLHSELNLSSLELGDSALYFCASSVDGANQPQHFGDGTRLSIL.

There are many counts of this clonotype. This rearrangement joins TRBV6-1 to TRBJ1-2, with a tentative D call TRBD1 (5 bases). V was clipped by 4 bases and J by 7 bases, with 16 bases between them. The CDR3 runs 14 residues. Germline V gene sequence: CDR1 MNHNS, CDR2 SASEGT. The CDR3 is CASSVVSTAAGYTF. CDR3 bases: TGTGCCAGCAGTGTGGTTTCGACAGCCGCTGGCTACACCTTC.

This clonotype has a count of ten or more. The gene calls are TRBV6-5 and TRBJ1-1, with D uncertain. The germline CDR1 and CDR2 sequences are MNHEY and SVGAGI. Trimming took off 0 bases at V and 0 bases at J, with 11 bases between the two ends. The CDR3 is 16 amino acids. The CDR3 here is CASSYSAGALNTEAFF. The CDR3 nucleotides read TGTGCCAGCAGTTACTCCGCTGGAGCTCTGAACACTGAAGCTTTCTTT.

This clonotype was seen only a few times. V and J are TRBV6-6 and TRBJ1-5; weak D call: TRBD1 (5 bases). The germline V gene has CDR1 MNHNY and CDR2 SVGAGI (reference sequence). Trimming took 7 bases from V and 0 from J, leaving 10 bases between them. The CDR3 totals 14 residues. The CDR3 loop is CASNRGNSNQPQHF. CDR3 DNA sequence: TGTGCCAGCAATAGGGGTAATAGCAATCAGCCCCAGCATTTT.

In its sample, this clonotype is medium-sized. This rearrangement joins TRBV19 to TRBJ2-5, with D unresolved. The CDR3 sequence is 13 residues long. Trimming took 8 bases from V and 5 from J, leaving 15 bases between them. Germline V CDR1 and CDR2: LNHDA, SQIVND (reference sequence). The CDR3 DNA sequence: TGTGCCAGTGGGAAGTCGGTGACCGAGACCCAGTACTTC. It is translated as CASGKSVTETQYF.

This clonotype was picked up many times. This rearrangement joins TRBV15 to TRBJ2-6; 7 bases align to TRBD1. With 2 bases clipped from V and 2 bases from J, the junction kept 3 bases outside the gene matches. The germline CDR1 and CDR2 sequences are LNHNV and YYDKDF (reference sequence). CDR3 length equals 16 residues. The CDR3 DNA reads TGTGCCACCAGCAGAACAGGGGTTGCTGGGGCCAACGTCCTGACTTTC. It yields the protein CATSRTGVAGANVLTF. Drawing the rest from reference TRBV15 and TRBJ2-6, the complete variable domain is DAMVIQNPRYQVTQFGKPVTLSCSQTLNHNVMYWYQQKSSQAPKLLFHYYDKDFNNEADTPDNFQSRRPNTSFCFLDIRSPGLGDTAMYLCATSRTGVAGANVLTFGAGSRLTVL.

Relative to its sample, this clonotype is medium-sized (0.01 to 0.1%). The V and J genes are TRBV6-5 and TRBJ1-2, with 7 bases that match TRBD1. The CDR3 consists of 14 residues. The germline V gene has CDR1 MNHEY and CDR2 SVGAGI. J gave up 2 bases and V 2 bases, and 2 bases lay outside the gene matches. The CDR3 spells CASSYGTVNYGYTF. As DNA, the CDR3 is TGTGCCAGCAGTTACGGGACAGTCAACTATGGCTACACCTTC.

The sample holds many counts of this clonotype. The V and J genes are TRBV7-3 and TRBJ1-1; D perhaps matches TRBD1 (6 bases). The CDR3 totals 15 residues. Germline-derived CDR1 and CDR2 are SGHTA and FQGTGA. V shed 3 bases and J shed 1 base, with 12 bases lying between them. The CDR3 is CASSFMTGGNTEAFF. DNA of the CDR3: TGTGCCAGCAGCTTTATGACAGGAGGGAACACTGAAGCTTTCTTT.

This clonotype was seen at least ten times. Written as DNA, the CDR3 is TGCAGTGCTCTAAACAGGGGTCTGAATGAAAAACTGTTTTTT. This translates into CSALNRGLNEKLFF. The chain has TRBV20-1 and TRBJ1-4; 7 bases match TRBD1. The V gene end was trimmed by 5 bases and the J gene end by 5 bases; junction bases not matched to a gene: 8. Germline V CDR1 and CDR2: DFQATT, SNEGSKA (reference sequence). CDR3 size: 14 residues.

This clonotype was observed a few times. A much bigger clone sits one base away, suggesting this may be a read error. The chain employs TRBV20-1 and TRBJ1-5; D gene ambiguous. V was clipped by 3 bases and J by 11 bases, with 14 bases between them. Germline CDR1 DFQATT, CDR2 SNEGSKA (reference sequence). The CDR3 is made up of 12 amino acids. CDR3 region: CSASKGNGAQHF. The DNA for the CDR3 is TGCAGTGCTAGCAAAGGGAATGGGGCCCAGCATTTT.

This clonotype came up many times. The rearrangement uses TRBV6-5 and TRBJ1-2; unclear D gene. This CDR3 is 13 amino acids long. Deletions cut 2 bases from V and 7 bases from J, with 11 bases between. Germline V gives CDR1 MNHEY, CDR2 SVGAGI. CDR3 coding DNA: TGTGCCAGCAGTTACAAGGGAAGCGGTGGCTACACCTTC. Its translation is CASSYKGSGGYTF.

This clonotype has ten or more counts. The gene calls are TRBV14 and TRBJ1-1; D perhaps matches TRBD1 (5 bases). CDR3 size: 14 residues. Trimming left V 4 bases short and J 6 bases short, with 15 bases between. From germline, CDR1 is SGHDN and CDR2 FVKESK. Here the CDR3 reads CASSPHYGGSEAFF. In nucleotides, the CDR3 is TGTGCCAGCAGCCCCCATTATGGGGGTTCTGAAGCTTTCTTT.

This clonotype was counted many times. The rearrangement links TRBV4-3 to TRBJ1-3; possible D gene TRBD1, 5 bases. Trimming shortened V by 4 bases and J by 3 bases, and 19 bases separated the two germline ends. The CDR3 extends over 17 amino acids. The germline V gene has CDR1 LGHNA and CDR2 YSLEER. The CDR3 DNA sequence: TGCGCCAGCAGCCTTTTGGCCCGGGGGGATTTTGGAAACACCATATATTTT. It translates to CASSLLARGDFGNTIYF.

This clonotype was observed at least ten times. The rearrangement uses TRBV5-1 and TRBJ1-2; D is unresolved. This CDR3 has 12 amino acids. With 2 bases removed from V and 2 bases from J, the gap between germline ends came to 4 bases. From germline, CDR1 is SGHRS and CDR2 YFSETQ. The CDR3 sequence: CASSFQNYGYTF. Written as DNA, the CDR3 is TGCGCCAGCAGCTTTCAGAACTATGGCTACACCTTC.

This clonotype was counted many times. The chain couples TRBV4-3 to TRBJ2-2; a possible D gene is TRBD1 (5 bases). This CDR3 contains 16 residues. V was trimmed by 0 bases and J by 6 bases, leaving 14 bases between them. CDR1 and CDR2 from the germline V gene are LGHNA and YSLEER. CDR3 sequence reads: CASSQEGPGKPGELFF. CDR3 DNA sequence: TGCGCCAGCAGCCAAGAAGGGCCAGGGAAGCCCGGGGAGCTGTTTTTT.

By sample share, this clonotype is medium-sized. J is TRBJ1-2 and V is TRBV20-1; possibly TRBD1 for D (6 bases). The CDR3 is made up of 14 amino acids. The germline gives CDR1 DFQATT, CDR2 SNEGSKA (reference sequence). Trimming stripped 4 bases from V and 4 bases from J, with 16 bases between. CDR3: CSAMGIGGSYGYTF. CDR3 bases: TGCAGTGCTATGGGGATTGGGGGCAGCTATGGCTACACCTTC.

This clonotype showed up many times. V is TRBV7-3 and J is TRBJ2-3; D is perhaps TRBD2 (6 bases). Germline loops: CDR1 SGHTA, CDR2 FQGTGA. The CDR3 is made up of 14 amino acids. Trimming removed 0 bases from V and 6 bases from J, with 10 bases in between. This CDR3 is CASSLTRDSDTQYF. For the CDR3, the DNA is TGTGCCAGCAGCTTAACCCGGGACTCTGATACGCAGTATTTT.